These 22 T cell receptor beta chains share one sample of origin, sequenced in a study of T cells in Graves' hyperthyroidism and ophthalmopathy. It was RNA transcripts that yielded the amplified TCR beta CDR3 regions. Carried out on the TCR CDR3, a first-round RT-PCR used the HTBI primer set. Via MiXCR, TCRdb re-called the multiplex PCR reads, giving one row per CDR3 protein. The repertoire holds more than 500,000 distinct CDR3 sequences, with about 15% as singletons. The specimen was blood. The source is a middle-aged woman with Graves' ophthalmopathy.

This clonotype occurred many times. CDR3 in DNA: TGCAGCGTTGAAGATCATGTAGGGGACTACGAGCAGTACTTC. This codes for CSVEDHVGDYEQYF. This chain uses TRBV29-1 with TRBJ2-7, with D possibly matching TRBD1 (5 bases). CDR1 and CDR2 from the germline V gene are SQVTM and ANQGSEA. Trimming took 0 bases from V and 3 from J, leaving 12 bases between them. CDR3 length: 14 amino acids.

This clonotype was observed many times. The J gene is TRBJ1-1, the V gene TRBV7-9, with D perhaps matching TRBD1 (6 bases). The CDR3 is 15 residues long. V was trimmed by 5 bases and J by 9 bases, leaving 22 bases between them. Germline CDR1 is SEHNR and CDR2 is FQNEAQ (reference sequence). CDR3 in amino acids: CASSLNQGRGSKAFF. DNA for the CDR3: TGTGCCAGCAGCCTAAATCAGGGGAGAGGTTCTAAAGCTTTCTTT.

This clonotype was seen a handful of times. The chain has TRBV19 and TRBJ2-7, with D possibly being TRBD1 (5 bases). The CDR3 covers 14 residues. The germline V gene has CDR1 LNHDA and CDR2 SQIVND (reference sequence). The V end lost 5 bases, the J end lost 7 bases, and 18 bases lay between the germline ends. CDR3 sequence: CASSGRTPAGEQYF. The CDR3 DNA is TGTGCCAGTAGTGGCCGGACCCCGGCAGGGGAGCAGTACTTC. The whole variable domain, filled in from reference TRBV19 and TRBJ2-7, reads DGGITQSPKYLFRKEGQNVTLSCEQNLNHDAMYWYRQDPGQGLRLIYYSQIVNDFQKGDIAEGYSVSREKKESFPLTVTSAQKNPTAFYLCASSGRTPAGEQYFGPGTRLTVT.

This clonotype was counted at least ten times. The chain carries TRBV20-1 and TRBJ1-1; D is unclear. V was shortened by 0 bases and J by 7 bases, with 18 bases between the two germline ends. CDR1 DFQATT and CDR2 SNEGSKA come from the germline V gene (reference sequence). The CDR3 totals 15 residues. The CDR3 sequence: CSARDNVSPRGEAFF. The CDR3 region has the DNA TGCAGTGCTAGAGATAACGTTAGCCCGCGGGGTGAAGCTTTCTTT.

This clonotype was detected a few times. The J gene is TRBJ2-1, the V gene TRBV6-2 or TRBV6-3; 13 bases are a match to TRBD2. This CDR3 contains 18 residues. Trimming at V came to 4 bases and at J to 0 bases, leaving 6 bases not matched to a gene. Per germline, CDR1 MNHEY and CDR2 SVGEGT. The CDR3 DNA sequence: TGTGCCAGCAGTTGGGGACTAGCGGGAACCAGCTCCTACAATGAGCAGTTCTTC. This gives the protein CASSWGLAGTSSYNEQFF.

In this sample, this clonotype turned up many times. This rearrangement joins TRBV11-2 to TRBJ1-1; D gene uncertain. V shed 5 bases and J shed 11 bases, with 18 bases lying between them. In germline, CDR1 is SGHAT, CDR2 FQNNGV. The CDR3 is made up of 13 amino acids. The CDR3 loop is CASSPTWESGAFF. CDR3 nucleotides: TGTGCCAGCAGCCCCACTTGGGAGTCAGGCGCTTTCTTT.

At least ten counts were recorded for this clonotype. This chain joins TRBV6-5 and TRBJ2-7, with unresolved D. V lost 7 bases, J lost 3 bases, and 10 bases lay in between. Germline assignment: CDR1 MNHEY and CDR2 SVGAGI. This CDR3 has 12 amino acids. CDR3 DNA: TGTGCCAGCAAACGGACGGACTACGAGCAGTACTTC. Amino acids: CASKRTDYEQYF.

The genes are TRBV13 and TRBJ2-5; D might be TRBD2 (5 bases). Germline CDR1 reads PRHDT; CDR2 reads FYEKMQ (reference sequence). The CDR3 extends over 13 amino acids. CDR3 sequence reads: CASSGQNGETQYF. The DNA for the CDR3 is TGTGCTTCGAGCGGCCAGAATGGAGAGACCCAGTACTTC.

This clonotype came up many times. The rearrangement links TRBV19 to TRBJ1-2; D call uncertain. V was pared by 1 base and J by 1 base, with 16 bases between. The CDR3 is 17 amino acids. Germline V gives CDR1 LNHDA, CDR2 SQIVND (reference sequence). CDR3 bases: TGTGCCAGTAGTATAGTTGGCGCGGGCAGCGTTAACTATGGCTACACCTTC. The encoded protein is CASSIVGAGSVNYGYTF.

This clonotype appeared many times. The gene calls are TRBV30 and TRBJ1-2, with D unresolved. This CDR3 has 12 amino acids. V was cut by 5 bases and J by 6 bases, with 13 bases left in between. Germline loops: CDR1 GTSNPN, CDR2 SVGIG (reference sequence). Here the CDR3 reads CAWVRLGHGYTF. In nucleotides, the CDR3 is TGTGCCTGGGTCCGACTTGGCCATGGCTACACCTTC.

This chain connects TRBV28 to TRBJ2-5; D is uncertain. Germline CDR1 MDHEN, CDR2 SYDVKM. Between the trimmed V and J ends, which lost 1 base and 4 bases, there was a span of 16 bases. The CDR3 spans 16 residues. The CDR3, as DNA: TGTGCCAGCAGTTTATCCCGGCCCGTTTCAGGAGAGACCCAGTACTTC. Translated: CASSLSRPVSGETQYF.

This clonotype came up many times. This sequence joins TRBV28 and TRBJ2-7, with 8 bases matching TRBD1. Germline CDR1 and CDR2: MDHEN and SYDVKM. The CDR3 has 14 amino acids. The ends lost 3 bases at V and 3 bases at J; junction bases unmatched: 4. The CDR3 DNA reads TGTGCCAGCAGTTTGAGAACAGGGGGCTACGAGCAGTACTTC. Amino acids: CASSLRTGGYEQYF.

This clonotype was recorded many times. This chain links TRBV12-3 or TRBV12-4 with TRBJ2-5; the D is unclear. CDR3 length equals 13 residues. V was cut by 0 bases and J by 1 base, with 3 bases left in between. CDR3: CASSLATQETQYF. The CDR3, as DNA: TGTGCCAGCAGTTTAGCCACCCAAGAGACCCAGTACTTC.

This clonotype was recorded at least ten times. The chain employs TRBV28 and TRBJ2-7; TRBD1 agrees at 9 bases. The V and J ends lost 8 bases and 9 bases, in that order; junction bases with no gene match: 14. Germline CDR1 is MDHEN and CDR2 is SYDVKM. The CDR3 runs to 14 residues. CDR3 in amino acids: CASRPGTGYLGQYF. CDR3 coding DNA: TGTGCCAGCCGGCCGGGGACAGGGTACTTGGGGCAGTACTTC. The complete variable domain, with remaining parts taken from reference TRBV28 and TRBJ2-7, reads DVKVTQSSRYLVKRTGEKVFLECVQDMDHENMFWYRQDPGLGLRLIYFSYDVKMKEKGDIPEGYSVSREKKERFSLILESASTNQTSMYLCASRPGTGYLGQYFGPGTRLTVT.

There are many counts of this clonotype. The V and J genes are TRBV2 and TRBJ1-2; a weak D match, TRBD1 (5 bases). CDR1 is SNHLY and CDR2 is FYNNEI in the germline V gene. CDR3 length equals 14 residues. The V gene lost 4 bases and the J gene lost 5 bases, with 14 bases spanning the gap. The DNA of the CDR3 is TGTGCCAGCAGTGTTTGGCTGGGGCCGTATGGCTACACCTTC. It codes for CASSVWLGPYGYTF.

As to this clonotype: Just one base apart from a much larger clone, this may be a read error. This chain joins TRBV14 and TRBJ2-7; D gene unclear. This CDR3 spans 13 amino acids. Trimming stripped 4 bases from V and 5 bases from J, with 12 bases between. CDR1 and CDR2 from the germline V gene are SGHDN and FVKESK. The CDR3: CASSRPLNHEQYF. Here the CDR3 DNA reads TGTGCCAGCAGCCGACCGCTTAACCACGAGCAGTACTTC.

The chain recombines TRBV30 with TRBJ2-2, with no clear D. Trimming cost V 0 bases and J 1 base, with 12 bases left between them. Germline V lookup: CDR1 GTSNPN, CDR2 SVGIG (reference sequence). The CDR3 spans 16 residues. As DNA, the CDR3 is TGTGCCTGGAGTGTTGGTATTCGGGTGAACACCGGGGAGCTGTTTTTT. It yields the protein CAWSVGIRVNTGELFF.

At least ten counts were recorded for this clonotype. The chain carries TRBV5-4 and TRBJ1-2; TRBD1 matches at 10 bases. The germline V gene has CDR1 SGHNT and CDR2 YYREEE (reference sequence). The J segment lost 5 bases and the V segment lost 3 bases, leaving 7 bases of the junction unmatched. This CDR3 has 15 amino acids. CDR3 coding DNA: TGTGCCAGCAGCTCACCCTCGGACAGGGGGTATGGCTACACCTTC. This encodes CASSSPSDRGYGYTF.

This clonotype occurred many times. V usage is TRBV19 and J usage is TRBJ2-4; D not resolved. The length of the CDR3 is 16 residues. Germline V lookup: CDR1 LNHDA, CDR2 SQIVND (reference sequence). Trimming removed 0 bases at V and 7 bases at J, with 16 bases between. In DNA form, the CDR3 reads TGTGCCAGTAGTATAGACCCCCTTTCCGGACGTAACATTCAGTACTTC. As protein: CASSIDPLSGRNIQYF.

This clonotype was observed many times. The rearrangement links TRBV6-5 to TRBJ2-3; TRBD2 might be the D (6 bases). CDR3 size: 14 residues. CDR1 and CDR2 (germline): MNHEY, SVGAGI. With 5 bases removed from V and 4 bases from J, the gap between germline ends came to 13 bases. The CDR3 protein is CASSLSGSADTQYF. CDR3 nucleotide sequence: TGTGCCAGCAGTCTTTCCGGGAGCGCAGATACGCAGTATTTT.

The chain links TRBV29-1 to TRBJ1-1, with 7 bases aligning to TRBD1. The CDR3 is 14 amino acids. V lost 4 bases to trimming and J lost 5 bases; unmatched junction nucleotides: 10. Germline lookup yields CDR1 SQVTM and CDR2 ANQGSEA. CDR3 sequence (DNA): TGCAGCGTTGCCGGAAGTAGGGGGCGAACTGAAGCTTTCTTT. Its translation is CSVAGSRGRTEAFF.

The V gene is TRBV11-2, the J gene TRBJ2-7; 9 positions agree with TRBD2. V lost 3 bases and J lost 1; bases outside the gene matches: 7. Germline V gives CDR1 SGHAT, CDR2 FQNNGV. CDR3 length: 16 residues. The CDR3 protein is CASSFTSGQGSYEQYF. The CDR3 DNA follows: TGTGCCAGCAGCTTCACTAGCGGGCAGGGGTCCTACGAGCAGTACTTC.